The 17 T cell receptor beta chains reported below all come from one sample, sequenced in a study of blood T cell repertoires in COVID-19. This table comes from immunoSEQ multiplex PCR, and its TCRdb copy is limited to in-frame clones, with some not included. The table includes 95,000 to 100,000 clones, around 88% detected once. The sample comprised peripheral blood. The receptors derive from a man aged 80 or over with acute or convalescent COVID-19.

This chain connects TRBV7-2 to TRBJ2-1; 8 nucleotides line up with TRBD2. Germline values: CDR1 SGHTA, CDR2 FQGNSA. This CDR3 has 15 amino acids. With 3 bases clipped from V and 9 bases from J, the junction kept 10 bases outside the gene matches. CDR3: CASSLDTNGRVEQFF. CDR3 bases: TGTGCCAGCAGCTTGGACACCAACGGGAGGGTTGAGCAGTTCTTC.

The chain joins TRBV5-1 to TRBJ1-4; D gene unclear. Germline-derived CDR1 and CDR2 are SGHRS and YFSETQ. Deletions cut 2 bases from V and 0 bases from J, with 11 bases between. This CDR3 spans 16 amino acids. The CDR3 DNA follows: TGCGCCAGCAGCTTCGGGTCATCCACAACTAATGAAAAACTGTTTTTT. Protein: CASSFGSSTTNEKLFF.

The rearrangement joins TRBV19 to TRBJ2-6; possible D gene TRBD1, 6 bases. The length of the CDR3 is 17 residues. CDR1 is LNHDA and CDR2 is SQIVND in the germline V gene (reference sequence). Deletions cut 4 bases from V and 0 bases from J, with 13 bases between. CDR3: CASSTYVGASGANVLTF. The CDR3 DNA reads TGTGCCAGTAGTACCTACGTGGGGGCCTCTGGGGCCAACGTCCTGACTTTC.

The chain recombines TRBV5-8 with TRBJ1-1; D possibly corresponds to TRBD1 (6 bases). CDR1 SGHTS and CDR2 YDEGEE come from the germline V gene. V lost 4 bases to trimming and J lost 4 bases, with 17 bases between them. The CDR3 is 15 amino acids. The CDR3 DNA follows: TGTGCCAGCAGCCAAACCCTTCTCAGGGGCACTGAAGCTTTCTTT. It is translated as CASSQTLLRGTEAFF.

The chain recombines TRBV6-6 with TRBJ2-7; no firm D call. The CDR3 is 11 residues long. The germline V and J ends were trimmed by 2 bases and 5 bases, with 4 bases remaining between them. CDR1 is MNHNY and CDR2 is SVGAGI in the germline V gene (reference sequence). As DNA, the CDR3 is TGTGCCAGCAGTTACGCGGACGAGCAGTACTTC. It encodes CASSYADEQYF.

The rearrangement uses TRBV29-1 and TRBJ2-3, with a weak D call TRBD2 (5 bases). Trimming stripped 7 bases from V and 5 bases from J, with 13 bases between. CDR1 and CDR2 (germline): SQVTM, ANQGSEA. The CDR3 runs 12 residues. The chain's CDR3 is CSARTYRDTQYF. In DNA, the CDR3 is TGCAGCGCCAGGACTTATAGAGATACGCAGTATTTT.

The CDR3 region has the DNA TGTGCCAGCAGCTTGACTAGAGAAAGGCACAATGAGCAGTTCTTC. Its translation: CASSLTRERHNEQFF. This chain uses TRBV7-2 with TRBJ2-1; D possibly corresponds to TRBD2 (6 bases). The CDR3 is made up of 15 amino acids. V shed 3 bases and J shed 5 bases, with 14 bases lying between them. Per germline, CDR1 SGHTA and CDR2 FQGNSA.

V usage is TRBV11-2 and J usage is TRBJ2-1; 9 bases match TRBD2. The CDR3 runs to 14 residues. Germline V gene lookup returns CDR1 SGHAT and CDR2 FQNNGV. V dropped 6 bases and J dropped 7; count of bases not matched to a gene: 7. The CDR3 sequence is CASSHLAGVNEQFF. The CDR3 DNA is TGTGCCAGCAGTCACTTAGCGGGAGTTAATGAGCAGTTCTTC. Supplemented by reference TRBV11-2 and TRBJ2-1, the full variable domain reads EAGVAQSPRYKIIEKRQSVAFWCNPISGHATLYWYQQILGQGPKLLIQFQNNGVVDDSQLPKDRFSAERLKGVDSTLKIQPAKLEDSAVYLCASSHLAGVNEQFFGPGTRLTVL.

V usage is TRBV15 and J usage is TRBJ2-3, with D hard to call. Between the trimmed V and J ends, which lost 4 bases and 4 bases, there was a span of 12 bases. The CDR3 length is 14 residues. Looked up from germline, CDR1 is LNHNV and CDR2 is YYDKDF (reference sequence). This CDR3 reads CATSISLDADTQYF. The CDR3 DNA reads TGTGCCACCAGCATTAGCCTGGATGCAGATACGCAGTATTTT.

V is TRBV3-1 (or the pseudogene TRBV3-2) and J is TRBJ2-5; D gene unclear. Trimming shortened V by 0 bases and J by 7 bases, and 9 bases separated the two germline ends. The CDR3 has 13 residues. Germline values: CDR1 LGHDT, CDR2 YNNKEL (reference sequence). For the CDR3, the DNA is TGTGCCAGCAGCCAAGATCCGAACTTGACCCAGTACTTC. It encodes CASSQDPNLTQYF.

This chain connects TRBV5-1 to TRBJ2-1, with 10 positions matching TRBD2. The V segment lost 0 bases and the J segment 4 bases; nucleotides outside the gene matches: 4. This CDR3 contains 16 residues. The germline gives CDR1 SGHRS, CDR2 YFSETQ. The chain's CDR3 is CASSLGTSGQYNEQFF. The CDR3 DNA reads as TGCGCCAGCAGCTTGGGGACTAGCGGACAATACAATGAGCAGTTCTTC.

The V and J genes are TRBV19 and TRBJ1-6; 7 bases agree with TRBD1. CDR1 is LNHDA, CDR2 SQIVND, per germline (reference sequence). The CDR3 runs to 14 residues. The V and J ends lost 7 bases and 8 bases, in that order; junction bases with no gene match: 8. The CDR3 DNA reads as TGTGCCAGTAACCCGACAGGGATAGATTCACCCCTCCACTTT. Encoded protein: CASNPTGIDSPLHF.

The CDR3 here is CATSEQGPGGYTF. The CDR3 DNA follows: TGTGCCACCAGTGAGCAGGGTCCAGGGGGCTACACCTTC. The chain combines TRBV24-1 with TRBJ1-2; perhaps TRBD1 as D (5 bases). This CDR3 contains 13 residues. Trimming took off 4 bases at V and 8 bases at J, with 13 bases between the two ends. CDR1 KGHDR and CDR2 SFDVKD come from the germline V gene.

The V and J genes are TRBV4-3 and TRBJ2-3; 9 nucleotides line up with TRBD2. The CDR3 sequence is 18 residues long. Germline assignment: CDR1 LGHNA and CDR2 YSLEER. Trimming at V came to 0 bases and at J to 1 base, leaving 8 bases not matched to a gene. CDR3: CASSQDSGTSRRTDTQYF. The CDR3 bases are TGCGCCAGCAGCCAAGATTCCGGGACTAGCAGACGCACAGATACGCAGTATTTT.

The chain is built from TRBV18 and TRBJ1-1; D is undetermined. The CDR3 is made up of 13 amino acids. With 3 bases removed from V and 1 base from J, the gap between germline ends came to 6 bases. Germline V lookup: CDR1 KGHSH, CDR2 LQKENI. The CDR3 sequence is CASSPVRNTEAFF. The DNA of the CDR3 is TGTGCCAGCTCACCTGTCAGGAACACTGAAGCTTTCTTT.

CDR3 sequence: CASRRDLATNEKLFF. For the CDR3, the DNA is TGCGCCAGCAGGAGGGATCTTGCGACTAATGAAAAACTGTTTTTT. The chain combines TRBV5-1 with TRBJ1-4; no clear D. V was trimmed by 5 bases and J by 2 bases, leaving 13 bases between them. Germline values: CDR1 SGHRS, CDR2 YFSETQ. CDR3 length: 15 amino acids. The variable domain in full, completed from reference TRBV5-1 and TRBJ1-4, reads KAGVTQTPRYLIKTRGQQVTLSCSPISGHRSVSWYQQTPGQGLQFLFEYFSETQRNKGNFPGRFSGRQFSNSRSEMNVSTLELGDSALYLCASRRDLATNEKLFFGSGTQLSVL.

This chain links TRBV3-1 (or the pseudogene TRBV3-2) with TRBJ2-3, with TRBD2 identical over 8 bases. V lost 5 bases and J lost 2; bases outside the gene matches: 6. CDR3 length: 15 residues. Germline loops: CDR1 LGHDT, CDR2 YNNKEL (reference sequence). CDR3: CASSSTSGPTDTQYF. CDR3 DNA sequence: TGTGCCAGCAGCAGTACTAGCGGACCCACAGATACGCAGTATTTT.